This T cell receptor beta chain was sequenced during a study of tumor-infiltrating lymphocytes in localized non-small cell lung cancer. Study details: Patients included smokers and never-smokers with various histologies, some sampled after neoadjuvant chemotherapy. General study findings and limits: Different pieces of the same tissue were used for each assay.

CDR1 and CDR2 (germline): WSHSY, SAAADI. This CDR3 has 14 residues. The V end was cut by 6 bases, the J end by 4 bases, with 12 bases between. This clone was observed a few times. Its antigen is not identified. Libraries were prepared by immunoSEQ multiplex PCR; TCRdb keeps only in-frame clonotypes and omits some of them. In the table there are 23,000 or so clones, roughly three fifths of which are singletons. This chain uses TRBV10-2 with TRBJ1-4, with D possibly being TRBD1 (5 bases). Sequenced input: lung tumor tissue. The sequence was collected from a human donor with non-small cell lung cancer. The CDR3 protein is CASSRDGRNEKLFF. CDR3 sequence (DNA): TGCGCCAGCAGCCGGGACGGGCGTAATGAAAAACTGTTTTTT.